This T cell receptor beta chain originates from a study of T cells in Graves' hyperthyroidism and ophthalmopathy. V was cut by 1 base and J by 6 bases, with 7 bases left in between. There are 12 residues in the CDR3. Looked up from germline, CDR1 is SEHNR and CDR2 is FQNEAQ (reference sequence). Ten or more counts support this clonotype. Researchers took RNA transcripts and amplified the TCR beta CDR3 regions from them. A first-round RT-PCR of the TCR CDR3 used the HTBI primer set. TCRdb called the multiplex PCR reads again in MiXCR, with one record for every CDR3 protein. The top ten hold 50% of the sample, which has over 200,000 distinct CDR3 sequences, approximately 17% seen once.

The source material was blood. This receptor was obtained from a man in his fifties or sixties with Graves' hyperthyroidism. V gene TRBV7-9 combines with J gene TRBJ2-7; either TRBD1 or TRBD2 may supply D (5 bases each). CDR3 sequence (DNA): TGTGCCAGCAGCTTAGAGGGGAGCGAGCAGTACTTC. It translates to CASSLEGSEQYF.